Following are 9 T cell receptor beta chains from one sample sequenced in a study of tumor-infiltrating lymphocytes in primary liver carcinoma. Germline DNA was also extracted, and blood RNA derived from unsorted whole blood. A primer matching the constant region was used to make TCR beta cDNA from approximately 0.55 ug of total RNA. For TCR beta, libraries were produced by three nested multiplex PCR rounds using slightly modified ARM-PCR. The study ran its first two PCR rounds for roughly 11 cycles each, using TRBV1-TRBV30 forward primers and a C-beta reverse primer. A single record per CDR3 protein comes from TCRdb applying MiXCR to the multiplex PCR reads. In the table there are about 180,000 distinct CDR3 sequences, approximately 60% of which are singletons. Material: peripheral blood. The receptors originated from a middle-aged man with primary liver carcinoma and hepatitis B virus infection.

A note on this clonotype: A much larger clone lies a single base off, so this may be a read error. This chain links TRBV10-3 with TRBJ2-2, with D possibly called TRBD1 or TRBD2 (5 bases each). V was shortened by 8 bases and J by 6 bases, with 16 bases between the two germline ends. Germline CDR1 is ENHRY and CDR2 is SYGVKD. This CDR3 spans 14 amino acids. The CDR3 loop is CAIGIQRGPGELFF. CDR3 nucleotides: TGTGCCATCGGTATACAGAGGGGCCCCGGGGAGCTGTTTTTT.

As concerns this clonotype: A single base separates this from a much larger clone, so it may be a read error. The J gene is TRBJ2-7, the V gene TRBV11-2, with TRBD2 matching 9 bases. J gave up 2 bases and V 4 bases, and 6 bases lay outside the gene matches. The CDR3 runs to 15 residues. Germline V gives CDR1 SGHAT, CDR2 FQNNGV. The CDR3 DNA follows: TGTGCCAGCAGCTCAGTAGCGGGAGAAACCTACGAGCAGTACTTC. Amino acids: CASSSVAGETYEQYF.

As for this clonotype: One end of the junction varies from germline; a read error may be responsible. CDR3 nucleotide sequence: TGTACCAGCAGCAACAGACTCGAAAACATTCAGTACTTC. It is translated as CTSSNRLENIQYF. The chain combines TRBV11-2 with TRBJ2-4; D unresolved. The CDR3 has 13 residues. From germline, CDR1 is SGHAT and CDR2 FQNNGV.

Remarks on this clonotype: Given a much more abundant clone one base away, this may be a read error. The chain recombines TRBV6-1 with TRBJ2-1; 8 positions match TRBD2. Germline V lookup: CDR1 MNHNS, CDR2 SASEGT. The CDR3 runs 14 residues. CDR3 amino acids: CASSDSGTSGKQLF. CDR3 bases: TGTGCCAGCAGTGATTCCGGGACTAGTGGCAAGCAGCTCTTC.

This chain connects TRBV11-2 to TRBJ2-7; D call uncertain. This CDR3 region has 13 residues. Germline V gene data show CDR1 as SGHAT and CDR2 as FQNNGV. V lost 9 bases, J lost 2 bases, and 14 bases lay in between. CDR3 loop: CASNLDYTYEQYF. CDR3 DNA sequence: TGTGCCAGTAACTTAGATTACACCTACGAGCAGTACTTC.

A word on this clonotype: The final CDR3 position lacks the conserved phenylalanine or tryptophan, pointing to a likely read error. The chain has TRBV5-4 and TRBJ2-2; D ambiguous. The V gene's germline CDR1 is SGHNT and CDR2 YYREEE (reference sequence). Trimming pared 0 bases from V and 7 bases from J, leaving 7 bases between. The CDR3 contains 13 residues. CDR3 DNA: TGTGCCAGCAGCTTGGAGTGGATCGGGGAGCTGTTTCTT. It specifies CASSLEWIGELFL.

This clonotype has just a few counts. A much larger clone lies a single base off, so this may be a read error. The J gene is TRBJ2-5, the V gene TRBV11-1; 8 bases map to TRBD2. J was trimmed by 5 bases and V by 5 bases; bases with no gene match: 16. Germline V CDR1 and CDR2: SGHAT, FQDESV (reference sequence). CDR3 length: 17 amino acids. CDR3: CASSETYSGLVNETQYF. CDR3 nucleotides: TGTGCCAGCAGCGAGACCTACTCGGGACTAGTGAATGAGACCCAGTACTTC.

This rearrangement joins TRBV4-2 to TRBJ2-5; 10 nucleotides match TRBD2. The V gene end was trimmed by 3 bases and the J gene end by 0 bases; junction bases not matched to a gene: 16. Germline CDR1 reads LGHNA; CDR2 reads YNFKEQ. CDR3 size: 20 residues. The CDR3 DNA is TGTGCCAGCAGCCATGGACTAGCGGACATACTGTCGCTTCACCAAGAGACCCAGTACTTC. This sequence encodes CASSHGLADILSLHQETQYF.

About this clonotype itself: A much larger clone sits a single nucleotide away, making a read error possible. The rearrangement joins TRBV11-2 to TRBJ2-2, with TRBD2 matching 7 bases. Per germline, CDR1 SGHAT and CDR2 FQNNGV. The CDR3 runs 18 residues. CDR3 in DNA: TGTACCAGCAGCTTAAACAGGCTCCGGGAGGCCAACACCGGGGAGCTGTTTTTT. Protein product: CTSSLNRLREANTGELFF.